This T cell receptor beta chain was sequenced for a study of cytomegalovirus exposure and HLA in healthy donors. Study findings and constraints: Later analysis demonstrated an association between a missense DCLRE1C variant and TCR beta V- and J-gene trimming. Researchers had no immune exposure information except CMV serostatus available.

Germline V gives CDR1 SNHLY, CDR2 FYNNEI. V was trimmed by 7 bases and J by 0 bases, leaving 7 bases between them. This CDR3 comprises 13 residues. PCR involved 60 Vbeta and 13 Jbeta primers. As processed by the authors: Per a later analysis, the number of unique TCR beta chains was some 82 million, of which about 10 million were shared. Method: immunoSEQ multiplex PCR; TCRdb's copy keeps in-frame clones and lacks some. The V and J calls and clone size were taken over from that table, and D and trimming were inferred from the DNA. The sample lists about 120,000 clones, 60% to 85% seen once, with 9% to 15% in the top ten. As regards this clone: Its specificity is unknown.

Sequencing input: PBMCs. The chain is built from TRBV2 and TRBJ2-1; D is unresolved. The receptor was derived from a woman in her forties in good health and CMV-seropositive. The CDR3 DNA is TGTGCCAGCATCCTAGACTCCTACAATGAGCAGTTCTTC. Translated, it gives CASILDSYNEQFF.